This T cell receptor beta chain was documented in a study of T cell responses to AZD1222 COVID-19 vaccine. Across the whole study: Pooled in the analysis were second doses at about 4 or about 12 weeks. Study findings and constraints: It was only after the peak T cell response that any repertoires were sampled. Spike-specific TCR breadth and depth rose after two AZD1222 doses.

The CDR3 spans 16 residues. Germline V lookup: CDR1 MDHEN, CDR2 SYDVKM. After removal of 3 bases from V and 1 base from J, the junction contained 3 bases not matched to a gene. Assay used: immunoSEQ multiplex PCR; TCRdb lists only in-frame clones, some missing. The sample lists some 90,000 clones, roughly 85% seen once, with under 9% in the top ten. Concerning this clone: The target antigen is unknown.

The receptor was isolated from an adult in good health. The V and J genes are TRBV28 and TRBJ2-2; 9 bases fit TRBD2. This sample comprised peripheral blood, obtained on day 0 of AZD1222 vaccination. CDR3 sequence: CASSFSSGVNTGELFF. For the CDR3, the DNA is TGTGCCAGCAGTTTCTCTAGCGGGGTGAACACCGGGGAGCTGTTTTTT. Full variable domain (missing parts from reference TRBV28 and TRBJ2-2): DVKVTQSSRYLVKRTGEKVFLECVQDMDHENMFWYRQDPGLGLRLIYFSYDVKMKEKGDIPEGYSVSREKKERFSLILESASTNQTSMYLCASSFSSGVNTGELFFGEGSRLTVL.